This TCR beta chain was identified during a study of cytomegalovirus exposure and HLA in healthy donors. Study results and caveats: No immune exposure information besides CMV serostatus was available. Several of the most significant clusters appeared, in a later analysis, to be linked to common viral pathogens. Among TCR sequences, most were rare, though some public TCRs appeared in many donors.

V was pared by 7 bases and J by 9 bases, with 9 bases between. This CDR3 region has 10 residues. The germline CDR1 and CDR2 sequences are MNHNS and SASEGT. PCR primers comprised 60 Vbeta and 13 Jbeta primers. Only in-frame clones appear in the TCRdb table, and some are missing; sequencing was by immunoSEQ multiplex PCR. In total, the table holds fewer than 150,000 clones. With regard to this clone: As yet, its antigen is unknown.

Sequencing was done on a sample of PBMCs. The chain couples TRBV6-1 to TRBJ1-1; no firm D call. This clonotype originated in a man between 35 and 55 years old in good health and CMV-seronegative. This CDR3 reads CASKESKAFF. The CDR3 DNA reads TGTGCCAGCAAAGAGTCCAAAGCTTTCTTT.